This record covers a single T cell receptor beta chain. What it binds is unknown. This sample is part of a study of PD-L1 blockade in urothelial cancer. Overall study: Investigators checked blood 3 weeks (second dose) and 6 weeks after treatment start. Median T cell yield from blood was 110,000 to 150,000.

Losses at the gene ends were 6 bases for V and 8 bases for J; bases not matched to a gene: 7. The CDR3 has 15 residues. The V gene's germline CDR1 is MNHNS and CDR2 SASEGT. Here immunoSEQ multiplex PCR was the method, and the copy in TCRdb shows in-frame clones only, minus some. The top ten clones hold 2.4% of a sample with 100,000 to 150,000 clones, more than 70% of them seen once. Study conclusions and caveats: It was durable-benefit patients whose tumor-associated blood clones expanded more at 3 weeks.

Time point denoted: peripheral blood 6 weeks after treatment start. The diagnosis in patients was locally advanced or metastatic urothelial carcinoma. V gene TRBV6-1 combines with J gene TRBJ2-1; 13 bases are a match to TRBD2. This receptor was taken from a man aged 50 to 59 with urothelial cancer. The sample consisted of PBMCs, taken around atezolizumab (anti-PD-L1) treatment. The CDR3 here is CASRTGLAGPDEQFF. The DNA of the CDR3 is TGTGCCAGCAGGACGGGACTAGCGGGACCTGATGAGCAGTTCTTC.